The 27 T cell receptor beta chains below all came from one sample that was sequenced in a study of identical twins (dated by TCRdb to 2016 to 2018). Libraries were prepared through 5' RACE. Data came from an Illumina HiSeq 2000. In TCRdb, the public reads were trimmed at Q25 with fastp and aligned with MiXCR, with productive beta chains retained. All rows with the same CDR3 protein become a single entry with the most common DNA and genes. The sample has about 720,000 distinct CDR3 sequences on record, about 20% of them singletons. The ten largest account for under 15% of the sample. Separately, the same data were catalogued under a study of T cells expressing NK-cell markers.

Sequencing input: PBMCs. The receptors were gathered from a woman aged 18 to 35 in good health.

This clonotype was counted between two and nine times. The V call is TRBV7-9, the J call TRBJ2-7, with D maybe TRBD1 (6 bases). This CDR3 is 14 amino acids long. V lost 5 bases, J lost 5 bases, and 16 bases lay in between. The germline V gene has CDR1 SEHNR and CDR2 FQNEAQ (reference sequence). The CDR3 DNA sequence: TGTGCCAGCAGCGAACAGGGTAGTGTCGACGAGCAGTACTTC. This codes for CASSEQGSVDEQYF.

This clonotype was observed at least ten times. CDR3 amino acids: CASSSNPGKGNEQFF. DNA of the CDR3: TGTGCCAGCAGCTCGAACCCTGGGAAGGGCAATGAGCAGTTCTTC. The chain joins TRBV13 to TRBJ2-1; no reliable D call. Trimming shortened V by 4 bases and J by 6 bases, and 16 bases separated the two germline ends. Germline assignment: CDR1 PRHDT and CDR2 FYEKMQ (reference sequence). The CDR3 has 15 amino acids.

The V call is TRBV11-2, the J call TRBJ2-1, with unresolved D. CDR1 and CDR2 from the germline V gene are SGHAT and FQNNGV. This CDR3 region has 13 residues. V gave up 2 bases and J gave up 9 bases, with 11 bases separating them. In nucleotides, the CDR3 is TGTGCCAGCAGCTTAAGAGCCCAGGTTGAGCAGTTCTTC. This translates into CASSLRAQVEQFF.

The CDR3, as DNA: TGCGCCAGCGCAGCAGGGGGCACAGATACGCAGTATTTT. Protein product: CASAAGGTDTQYF. This chain connects TRBV5-1 to TRBJ2-3; weak D call: TRBD1 (6 bases). There are 13 residues in the CDR3. CDR1 is SGHRS, CDR2 YFSETQ, per germline. Trimming pared 7 bases from V and 1 base from J, leaving 10 bases between.

This clonotype has just a few counts. The rearrangement joins TRBV7-9 to TRBJ2-5, with 8 positions matching TRBD1. J was trimmed by 5 bases and V by 6 bases; bases with no gene match: 8. Germline loops: CDR1 SEHNR, CDR2 FQNEAQ (reference sequence). The CDR3 is made up of 14 amino acids. The CDR3 region is CASRRQGSDETQYF. For the CDR3, the DNA is TGTGCCAGCAGAAGACAGGGGAGCGACGAGACCCAGTACTTC.

V is TRBV6-1 and J is TRBJ2-7, with D perhaps TRBD1 or TRBD2 (6 bases each). The V end lost 5 bases, the J end lost 7 bases, and 27 bases lay between the germline ends. CDR1 is MNHNS, CDR2 SASEGT, per germline. This CDR3 is 17 amino acids long. The chain's CDR3 is CASSLTGAGEVRGEQYF. The CDR3 DNA reads as TGTGCCAGCAGTCTTACGGGAGCAGGGGAGGTGAGGGGTGAGCAGTACTTC.

The chain recombines TRBV6-1 with TRBJ2-3; 8 nucleotides match TRBD2. CDR1 and CDR2 (germline): MNHNS, SASEGT. CDR3 size: 17 residues. J lost 2 bases, V lost 5 bases, and 12 bases had no gene match. The CDR3 loop is CASSRLAAGAPTDTQYF. CDR3 DNA: TGTGCCAGCAGTCGGCTCGCAGCGGGGGCCCCCACAGATACGCAGTATTTT.

DNA for the CDR3: TGTGCTAGTGCCCCTAGCCTATACGAGCAGTACTTC. Protein product: CASAPSLYEQYF. V gene TRBV12-5 combines with J gene TRBJ2-7; a possible D gene is TRBD2 (5 bases). Per the germline V gene, CDR1 is LGHNT and CDR2 is FRNRAP. The CDR3 has 12 amino acids. Trimming took 7 bases from V and 4 from J, leaving 11 bases between them.

This clonotype has a handful of counts. The genes are TRBV6-1 and TRBJ2-3, with TRBD1 as a possible D gene (5 bases). V was trimmed by 7 bases and J by 2 bases, leaving 10 bases between them. In germline, CDR1 is MNHNS, CDR2 SASEGT. This CDR3 is 13 amino acids long. The CDR3 coding sequence is TGTGCCAGCACACTGACAGTCACAGATACGCAGTATTTT. Its translation is CASTLTVTDTQYF.

The sample holds one count of this clonotype. The chain couples TRBV12-5 to TRBJ2-7, with TRBD1 identical over 8 bases. Germline V gives CDR1 LGHNT, CDR2 FRNRAP. The CDR3 consists of 14 residues. V shed 4 bases and J 6 bases; nucleotides not matched to a gene: 8. The CDR3 DNA reads TGTGCTAGTGGTTCATCCGGGACAGGCGGCGAGCAGTACTTC. It translates to CASGSSGTGGEQYF. The full variable domain, rest sourced from reference TRBV12-5 and TRBJ2-7, is DARVTQTPRHKVTEMGQEVTMRCQPILGHNTVFWYRQTMMQGLELLAYFRNRAPLDDSGMPKDRFSAEMPDATLATLKIQPSEPRDSAVYFCASGSSGTGGEQYFGPGTRLTVT.

The V gene is TRBV12-5, the J gene TRBJ2-3; D gene uncertain. The CDR3 loop spans 13 amino acids. Trimming stripped 4 bases from V and 3 bases from J, with 8 bases between. The germline V gene has CDR1 LGHNT and CDR2 FRNRAP. The CDR3 DNA is TGTGCTAGTGGTTGGGTGGCTACAGATACGCAGTATTTT. It encodes CASGWVATDTQYF.

This clonotype came up a few times. The chain recombines TRBV5-6 with TRBJ2-3; TRBD1 agrees at 12 bases. The CDR3 totals 15 residues. V was clipped by 3 bases and J by 4 bases; unmatched bases: 3. The germline V gene has CDR1 SGHDT and CDR2 YYEEEE. The CDR3 DNA sequence: TGTGCCAGCAGCTGGGACAGGGGGCCACCAGATACGCAGTATTTT. It is translated as CASSWDRGPPDTQYF.

This chain joins TRBV5-5 and TRBJ1-1; D perhaps matches TRBD1 (6 bases). The germline V gene encodes CDR1 SGHKS and CDR2 YYEKEE (reference sequence). CDR3 size: 12 residues. Trimming pared 4 bases from V and 10 bases from J, leaving 14 bases between. CDR3 region: CASSHDRTGAFF. CDR3 nucleotides: TGTGCCAGCAGCCACGACAGGACGGGAGCTTTCTTT.

The chain links TRBV29-1 to TRBJ2-1; 9 nucleotides match TRBD2. Germline V gene sequence: CDR1 SQVTM, CDR2 ANQGSEA. The CDR3 is 12 residues long. CDR3 bases: TGCAGAGTGGGGCGGGAGGGCGGTGAGCAGTTCTTC. Protein product: CRVGREGGEQFF.

This clonotype was counted only a few times. This rearrangement joins TRBV5-1 to TRBJ2-3; no firm D call. Looked up from germline, CDR1 is SGHRS and CDR2 is YFSETQ. Trimming removed 0 bases from V and 6 bases from J, with 8 bases in between. The CDR3 length is 13 residues. The CDR3 protein is CASSLDFGDTQYF. The CDR3 coding sequence is TGCGCCAGCAGCTTGGACTTTGGGGATACGCAGTATTTT.

The sample holds a few counts of this clonotype. The genes are TRBV10-2 and TRBJ2-1; D not resolved. The CDR3 length is 14 residues. The germline V gene has CDR1 WSHSY and CDR2 SAAADI. V lost 0 bases and J lost 7, with 10 bases in between. This CDR3 reads CASSESGPANEQFF. The CDR3 nucleotides are TGCGCCAGCAGTGAGTCAGGACCCGCAAATGAGCAGTTCTTC.

This rearrangement joins TRBV6-5 to TRBJ2-5; the D is unclear. With 2 bases removed from V and 0 bases from J, the gap between germline ends came to 10 bases. The CDR3 is 15 residues long. CDR1 is MNHEY and CDR2 is SVGAGI in the germline V gene. The CDR3 here is CASSYQLINQETQYF. The CDR3 nucleotides read TGTGCCAGCAGTTACCAACTTATCAACCAAGAGACCCAGTACTTC.

In this sample, this clonotype turned up a few times. The chain employs TRBV5-5 and TRBJ2-6; D is undetermined. The CDR3 runs 17 residues. Germline V gives CDR1 SGHKS, CDR2 YYEKEE (reference sequence). Between the trimmed V and J ends, which lost 0 bases and 0 bases, there was a span of 10 bases. CDR3 bases: TGTGCCAGCAGCTTGGTTGTAGGAAGCTCTGGGGCCAACGTCCTGACTTTC. Its translation: CASSLVVGSSGANVLTF.

V and J are TRBV3-1 and TRBJ2-4; the match to TRBD1 covers 7 bases. This CDR3 comprises 12 residues. The trim removed 1 base at V and 14 bases at J, leaving 5 bases unmatched. Germline V lookup: CDR1 LGHDT, CDR2 YNNKEL (reference sequence). The CDR3 reads CASSQGQGSEYF. The CDR3 nucleotides are TGTGCCAGCAGCCAAGGACAGGGCTCGGAGTACTTC.

The genes are TRBV6-1 and TRBJ1-2, with 8 bases fitting TRBD1. After removal of 6 bases from V and 8 bases from J, the junction contained 8 bases not matched to a gene. CDR1 is MNHNS and CDR2 is SASEGT in the germline V gene. This CDR3 is 13 amino acids long. The CDR3 loop reads CASRDRGPGGYTF. For the CDR3, the DNA is TGTGCCAGCAGAGACAGGGGCCCGGGAGGCTACACCTTC.

This chain joins TRBV6-5 and TRBJ1-3; TRBD1 aligns across 7 bases. The germline CDR1 and CDR2 sequences are MNHEY and SVGAGI. V lost 2 bases and J lost 3; bases outside the gene matches: 7. The CDR3 is 16 amino acids. The CDR3 is CASSYTGTAVGNTIYF. In DNA form, the CDR3 reads TGTGCCAGCAGTTACACCGGGACAGCCGTTGGAAACACCATATATTTT.

A few counts support this clonotype. One junction end does not reproduce the germline sequence, and a read error may be involved. The genes are TRBV7-2 and TRBJ2-4, with TRBD1 identical over 7 bases. This CDR3 comprises 11 residues. From germline, CDR1 is SGHTA and CDR2 FQGNSA. CDR3 nucleotides: TGTGCCAGCAGCCTCGGGACAGTTCTTAACTTC. Its translation: CASSLGTVLNF. Full variable domain (remainder filled in from reference TRBV7-2 and TRBJ2-4): GAGVSQSPSNKVTEKGKDVELRCDPISGHTALYWYRQSLGQGLEFLIYFQGNSAPDKSGLPSDRFSAERTGGSVSTLTIQRTQQEDSAVYLCASSLGTVLNFGAGTRLSVL.

This clonotype was seen at least ten times. This chain joins TRBV12-3 or TRBV12-4 and TRBJ1-1; TRBD1 aligns across 7 bases. The CDR3 consists of 16 residues. The trim removed 1 base at V and 4 bases at J, leaving 9 bases unmatched. This chain's CDR3 is CASSLVRGARGTEAFF. CDR3 DNA sequence: TGTGCCAGCAGTTTAGTCAGGGGGGCCCGTGGCACTGAAGCTTTCTTT.

This clonotype has more than one count but fewer than ten. V gene TRBV7-3 combines with J gene TRBJ1-1; 9 nucleotides align to TRBD1. The junction had 7 bases not matched to a gene; V was cut back by 1 base and J by 4 bases. The CDR3 spans 16 residues. In germline, CDR1 is SGHTA, CDR2 FQGTGA. CDR3 nucleotide sequence: TGTGCCAGCAGCTTAATCCCTGACAGGGGGATCACTGAAGCTTTCTTT. It translates to CASSLIPDRGITEAFF.

In this sample, this clonotype turned up many times. A read error may account for a junction end that differs from germline. J is TRBJ2-1 and V is TRBV5-1; D is undetermined. Germline V gene data show CDR1 as SGHRS and CDR2 as YFSETQ. The CDR3 consists of 14 residues. The CDR3 loop is CASSLDGPYNEQFF. CDR3 in DNA: TGTGCCAGCAGTCTTGATGGACCTTACAATGAGCAGTTCTTC.

This chain links TRBV3-1 with TRBJ2-4, with TRBD2 matching over 10 bases. CDR1 is LGHDT, CDR2 YNNKEL, per germline (reference sequence). This CDR3 has 17 residues. J lost 9 bases, V lost 3 bases, and 14 bases had no gene match. The CDR3 coding sequence is TGTGCCAGCAGCCAGCTGATCGCTAGCGGGAGTAGTGGCATTCAGTACTTC. Translating it yields CASSQLIASGSSGIQYF.

The chain has TRBV11-2 and TRBJ2-1; D is ambiguous. Looked up from germline, CDR1 is SGHAT and CDR2 is FQNNGV. The CDR3 loop spans 12 amino acids. The CDR3 here is CASLLVDNEQFF. CDR3 sequence (DNA): TGTGCTAGCCTCTTGGTGGACAATGAGCAGTTCTTC. Complete variable domain (other parts from reference TRBV11-2 and TRBJ2-1): EAGVAQSPRYKIIEKRQSVAFWCNPISGHATLYWYQQILGQGPKLLIQFQNNGVVDDSQLPKDRFSAERLKGVDSTLKIQPAKLEDSAVYLCASLLVDNEQFFGPGTRLTVL.